This TCR beta chain is drawn from a study of blood T cell repertoires in COVID-19. Study-level information: Whether acute or convalescent, the COVID-19 samples came from the United States, Italy and Spain. From T cells, B-cell-depleted T cells, or PBMCs came the material, which was cDNA or gDNA.

The CDR3 length is 17 residues. Germline V gene data show CDR1 as MNHEY and CDR2 as SMNVEV (reference sequence). The ends were cut back, 2 bases at V and 0 bases at J, with 14 bases in the middle. Authors' processing steps: Reference gene primers were amplified, and this amplification served to estimate nucleated cell counts. Assay used: immunoSEQ multiplex PCR; TCRdb lists only in-frame clones, some missing. V and J calls plus clone size are reproduced from that table; the DNA served to infer D and trimming. The repertoire has 300,000 to 350,000 clones, about 93% of them found once; the top ten carry roughly 3%.

This clonotype was obtained from a woman under 30 who had recovered from COVID-19. The gene calls are TRBV27 and TRBJ1-5, with a weak D call TRBD1 (5 bases). The sample taken for sequencing was peripheral blood. CDR3 protein: CASSLGQGLGSNQPQHF. The CDR3 region has the DNA TGTGCCAGCAGTTTAGGTCAGGGATTGGGTAGCAATCAGCCCCAGCATTTT.